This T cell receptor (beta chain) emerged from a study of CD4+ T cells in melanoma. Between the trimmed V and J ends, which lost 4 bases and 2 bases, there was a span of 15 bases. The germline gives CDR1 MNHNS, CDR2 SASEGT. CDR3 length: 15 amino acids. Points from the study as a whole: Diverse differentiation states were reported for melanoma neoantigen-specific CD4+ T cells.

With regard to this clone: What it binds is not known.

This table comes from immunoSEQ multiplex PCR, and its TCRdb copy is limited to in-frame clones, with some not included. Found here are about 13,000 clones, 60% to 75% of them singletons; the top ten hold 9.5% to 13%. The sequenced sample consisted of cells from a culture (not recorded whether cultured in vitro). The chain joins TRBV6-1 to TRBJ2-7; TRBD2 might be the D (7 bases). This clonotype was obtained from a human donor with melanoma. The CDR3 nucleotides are TGTGCCAGCAGTGGGGGGGGGACAATGGCCTACGAGCAGTACTTC. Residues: CASSGGGTMAYEQYF.